The TCR beta chain under discussion was sequenced for a study of neurological immune-mediated disorders. Whole-study findings and limits: Subjects shared no identical expanded-clone CDR3 amino acid sequences, suggesting private TCR-beta repertoires in all groups. In HTLV-1-associated myelopathy, TCR clonal expansion was greatest, and in multiple sclerosis it was least, below healthy controls.

The cDNA was generated through 5'RACE incorporating 10-nucleotide random UMIs. TCRdb itself ran the 5' RACE reads through MiXCR, one entry per CDR3 protein. This table holds 60,000 to 75,000 distinct CDR3 sequences, around a tenth found once. Germline V gene sequence: CDR1 MDHEN, CDR2 SYDVKM. With 6 bases clipped from V and 3 bases from J, the junction kept 10 bases outside the gene matches. The CDR3 totals 15 residues. Stated time point: longitudinal time-point 2. A total of 2 million PBMCs stored at -80 degrees C provided the unsorted libraries. This clonotype was counted ten times or more. Its matching antigen is unknown.

This receptor was taken from a man between 25 and 39 years old in good health. Input material: PBMCs. The gene calls are TRBV28 and TRBJ2-7; 8 bases fit TRBD1. The CDR3 DNA reads TGTGCCAGCAGCCAACCGGGACAGGTGGACTACGAGCAGTACTTC. Translated, it gives CASSQPGQVDYEQYF.